This T cell receptor (beta chain) was profiled in a study of blood T cell repertoires in COVID-19 (dated by TCRdb to between 2020 and 2021). For context, the study as a whole: The collaborator samples originated in the United States, Italy and Spain and spanned the acute and convalescent phases of COVID-19. The repertoires were released in a freely available public database intended as a resource for research on the immune response to SARS-CoV-2. Samples came from the ongoing ImmuneRACE study (first 160 participants) plus 1,254 subjects from 6 global collaborators. Subjects who had been exposed to COVID-19, were actively infected with it, or had recovered from it provided the deeply sampled blood TCRbeta repertoires that made up the dataset. The sample metadata nearly always contained a de-identified subject ID, COVID-19 status, age in years and sex. The prospective study material was composed of cDNA or gDNA derived from T cells, B-cell-depleted T cells, or PBMCs. Where available, HLA class I and class II types were obtained from metadata supplied by the sample provider rather than from assay-based typing. The paper as a whole reports these results and caveats: The quantity of clinical and demographic metadata differed by source and by participant and was supplied without curation.

A word on this clone: The antigen it binds to is not known. The record has no base qualities; no much larger clone is one base away.

Trimming at the junction amounts to 2 bases on V and 6 bases on J, and the germline ends lie 11 bases apart. The CDR3 holds 13 amino acids from the cysteine to the phenylalanine. Left in the record is the CDR3 DNA by itself, 39 bases read in frame from the first base. Participants in the prospective study were aged roughly 18 to 100 years, lived in under 30 United States geographic areas, and enrolled through a virtual design. In the prospective study, cohorts were assigned on the basis of participant-reported clinical history obtained from a screening survey and a study questionnaire. In the prospective study, mobile phlebotomists collected whole blood, serum and a nasopharyngeal or oropharyngeal swab from each participant. Additional blood draws and questionnaires over a 2-month period could optionally be provided by prospective study participants. Prospective study blood samples were shipped either frozen or at room temperature before DNA extraction.

TCRbeta CDR3 regions were amplified from genomic DNA using the immunoSEQ Assay, a bias-controlled multiplex PCR. The paper's data handling went like this. Nucleated cell counts per sample were estimated from amplification of reference gene primers within the assay. To quantify the absolute abundance of each unique TCRbeta CDR3 rearrangement, sequence reads were collapsed and filtered. For each sample, productive Simpson clonality was calculated by taking the square root of Simpson's diversity index across productive rearrangements. TCRdb mirrors the immuneACCESS table, restricted to in-frame sequences. Some clones are absent from its copies; in checked studies, under half trace to an unresolved V gene, and the reason for the others is unknown. That table furnishes V, J and clone size, whereas the DNA furnished D and trimming. The sample table holds fewer than 250,000 clones, of which roughly 86% were seen once. The ten largest clones take up 2.5% to 3% of the sample.

Sequencing input: PBMCs or T cells enriched from blood (not recorded which). Recombination joined TRBV12-3 or TRBV12-4 with TRBJ2-7, and the D gene may be TRBD2, 6 bases matching. This clonotype was obtained from a woman aged 25 to 39 with acute COVID-19. The nucleotide sequence is TGTGCCAGCAGTTTATCACGGGGAGGCGAGCAGTACTTC. Its coded protein is CASSLSRGGEQYF.